The 14 T cell receptor beta chains given below trace back to one sample, sequenced in a study of blood T cells in healthy people across ages. Combining a sample-barcoded 5' primer with a J-beta primer mix, a second PCR ran for roughly 7 to 11 cycles. TCRdb independently ran MiXCR on the 5' RACE reads; one entry per CDR3 protein. The repertoire includes some 1.4 million distinct CDR3 sequences, 40% to 50% of them detected once, and around 8% sits in the top ten. What was sequenced was blood. The receptors were sampled from a young woman in good health.

The rearrangement joins TRBV6-5 to TRBJ2-1; D possibly corresponds to TRBD1 (6 bases). This CDR3 contains 15 residues. V was clipped by 2 bases and J by 2 bases, with 10 bases between them. Germline values: CDR1 MNHEY, CDR2 SVGAGI. CDR3 nucleotide sequence: TGTGCCAGCAGTTACGAAGGGGGACCCTACAATGAGCAGTTCTTC. Protein product: CASSYEGGPYNEQFF.

The rearrangement links TRBV3-1 to TRBJ2-3; maybe TRBD2 (6 bases). This CDR3 is 16 amino acids long. CDR1 is LGHDT and CDR2 is YNNKEL in the germline V gene (reference sequence). V lost 1 base to trimming and J lost 2 bases, with 13 bases between them. CDR3 amino acids: CASSQGPGVLTDTQYF. CDR3 bases: TGTGCCAGCAGCCAAGGTCCGGGGGTTCTCACAGATACGCAGTATTTT.

As concerns this clonotype: One junction end does not reproduce the germline sequence, and a read error may be involved. V and J are TRBV6-1 and TRBJ2-4; 7 bases match TRBD2. The assigned J gene may be wrong: the sequence end matches TRBJ2-7 better. CDR1 is MNHNS, CDR2 SASEGT, per germline. The CDR3 loop spans 15 amino acids. This CDR3 is CASSPGPAGLYEQYF. CDR3 coding DNA: TGCGCCAGCAGTCCGGGACCAGCGGGGCTCTACGAGCAGTACTTC.

This clonotype was found a few times. The V and J genes are TRBV6-2 or TRBV6-3 and TRBJ2-7; D perhaps matches TRBD1 (5 bases). The CDR3 extends over 14 amino acids. Germline V gene sequence: CDR1 MNHEY, CDR2 SVGEGT. V lost 3 bases and J lost 11, with 20 bases in between. The CDR3 reads CASSYSLQGWRKYF. DNA of the CDR3: TGTGCCAGCAGTTATTCCCTGCAGGGCTGGCGGAAGTACTTC.

The chain uses TRBV20-1 and TRBJ1-2, with 8 bases lining up with TRBD1. This CDR3 is built from 15 residues. Germline lookup yields CDR1 DFQATT and CDR2 SNEGSKA (reference sequence). Trimming cost V 1 base and J 7 bases; bases outside gene matches: 11. The CDR3 DNA reads as TGCAGTGCTAGAGCAAATTTTGGACAGGGAGGTGGCTACACCTTC. This codes for CSARANFGQGGGYTF.

This clonotype was detected only a few times. The chain links TRBV27 to TRBJ2-6; the D is unclear. The CDR3 spans 14 residues. The V gene lost 10 bases and the J gene lost 2 bases, with 12 bases spanning the gap. In germline, CDR1 is MNHEY, CDR2 SMNVEV (reference sequence). The CDR3 DNA reads as TGTGCCACCTCTGGTTGGCCTGGGGCCAACGTCCTGACTTTC. Protein sequence: CATSGWPGANVLTF.

There are a few counts of this clonotype. This chain joins TRBV20-1 and TRBJ1-2; D may be TRBD1 (5 bases). Deletions cut 7 bases from V and 3 bases from J, with 15 bases between. The CDR3 runs 13 residues. Germline CDR1 and CDR2: DFQATT and SNEGSKA (reference sequence). The CDR3 reads CSVLGGVDYGYTF. In nucleotides, the CDR3 is TGCAGTGTTCTGGGGGGGGTCGACTATGGCTACACCTTC.

This rearrangement joins TRBV15 to TRBJ2-7; D gene unclear. The V gene's germline CDR1 is LNHNV and CDR2 YYDKDF (reference sequence). This CDR3 is 14 amino acids long. V was cut by 3 bases and J by 7 bases, with 16 bases left in between. The CDR3 spells CATSRVGSYNEQYF. As DNA, the CDR3 is TGTGCCACCAGCAGGGTCGGGTCCTACAATGAGCAGTACTTC.

The chain has TRBV20-1 and TRBJ2-5; D is perhaps TRBD1 (5 bases). Per the germline V gene, CDR1 is DFQATT and CDR2 is SNEGSKA (reference sequence). Trimming took 1 base from V and 0 from J, leaving 12 bases between them. The CDR3 loop spans 15 amino acids. CDR3 sequence (DNA): TGCAGTGCTAGAGCAACAGGAATACACCAAGAGACCCAGTACTTC. Its translation: CSARATGIHQETQYF.

The genes are TRBV6-1 and TRBJ2-1; TRBD2 aligns across 8 bases. V dropped 0 bases and J dropped 3; count of bases not matched to a gene: 4. The CDR3 totals 16 residues. Germline lookup yields CDR1 MNHNS and CDR2 SASEGT. The DNA of the CDR3 is TGTGCCAGCAGTGAAGCACCAGCGGGGGTCTACAATGAGCAGTTCTTC. This encodes CASSEAPAGVYNEQFF.

This clonotype was counted ten times or more. This rearrangement joins TRBV7-8 to TRBJ2-7, with 8 bases matching TRBD2. The CDR3 consists of 14 residues. Germline values: CDR1 SGHVS, CDR2 FQNEAQ. The V segment lost 5 bases and the J segment 1 base; nucleotides outside the gene matches: 4. CDR3 residues: CASSPKRESYEQYF. For the CDR3, the DNA is TGTGCCAGCAGCCCTAAGCGGGAGTCCTACGAGCAGTACTTC.

This rearrangement joins TRBV7-9 to TRBJ2-1; TRBD2 matches at 10 bases. CDR3 size: 16 residues. Looked up from germline, CDR1 is SEHNR and CDR2 is FQNEAQ (reference sequence). The junction had 6 bases not matched to a gene; V was cut back by 1 base and J by 6 bases. CDR3 amino acids: CASSLGSSGSFNEQFF. The DNA of the CDR3 is TGTGCCAGCAGCTTAGGATCTAGCGGGAGTTTCAATGAGCAGTTCTTC.

The chain couples TRBV27 to TRBJ2-2, with 11 bases matching TRBD2. V lost 11 bases, J lost 5 bases, and 13 bases stayed unmatched. The CDR3 totals 16 residues. CDR1 and CDR2 from the germline V gene are MNHEY and SMNVEV (reference sequence). DNA of the CDR3: TGTGCCTCCAGTTTATCAACTAGCGGGAGAACCGGGGAGCTGTTTTTT. This translates into CASSLSTSGRTGELFF.

The chain links TRBV5-1 to TRBJ1-1; D is uncertain. The germline V and J ends were trimmed by 0 bases and 4 bases, with 19 bases remaining between them. The V gene's germline CDR1 is SGHRS and CDR2 YFSETQ. The CDR3 has 17 amino acids. The CDR3 DNA sequence: TGCGCCAGCAGCTTGGCTTATCGTGGGGAGTGGGTCACTGAAGCTTTCTTT. Its translation: CASSLAYRGEWVTEAFF.